This TCR beta chain originates from a study of PD-1 blockade in mismatch repair-deficient tumors. V lost 6 bases and J lost 0, with 12 bases in between. Germline loops: CDR1 MNHNS, CDR2 SASEGT. The CDR3 runs 15 residues. TCRdb's table, derived via immunoSEQ multiplex PCR, lists solely in-frame clones and lacks some. The profile shows fewer than 20,000 clones, about four fifths of them singletons. This chain uses TRBV6-1 with TRBJ2-1; D not certain. This sequence originates from an adult with mismatch repair-deficient cancer. This specimen consisted of PBMCs, obtained 4 weeks after starting pembrolizumab. The DNA for the CDR3 is TGTGCCAGCAGGACCGACTGGCCCTCCTACAATGAGCAGTTCTTC. This translates into CASRTDWPSYNEQFF.